These 15 T cell receptor beta chains came from one sample sequenced in a study of blood T cells in healthy people across ages. Through a sample-barcoded 5' primer and a J-beta primer mix, a second PCR was run for roughly 7 to 12 cycles. Each CDR3 protein gets one entry after TCRdb re-called the 5' RACE reads with MiXCR. In the table there are 270,000 or so distinct CDR3 sequences, roughly 27% of which are singletons. The material sequenced was blood. All receptors derive from an older woman in good health.

In this sample, this clonotype turned up a few times. The chain recombines TRBV4-1 with TRBJ2-7; 8 bases agree with TRBD1. Germline CDR1 reads MGHRA; CDR2 reads YSYEKL. CDR3 length equals 16 residues. V lost 0 bases, J lost 3 bases, and 7 bases stayed unmatched. This CDR3 reads CASSQDWGTGGYEQYF. The CDR3 region has the DNA TGCGCCAGCAGCCAAGATTGGGGGACAGGAGGCTACGAGCAGTACTTC.

The J gene is TRBJ2-7, the V gene TRBV28; D remains unclear. The CDR3 is made up of 17 amino acids. Germline values: CDR1 MDHEN, CDR2 SYDVKM. V gave up 1 base and J gave up 0 bases, with 16 bases separating them. Here the CDR3 reads CASSLLPLRPSSYEQYF. Here the CDR3 DNA reads TGTGCCAGCAGTTTATTGCCCCTGAGACCCAGCTCCTACGAGCAGTACTTC.

The chain combines TRBV7-9 with TRBJ2-6; the D is unclear. There are 15 residues in the CDR3. The germline V and J ends were trimmed by 5 bases and 4 bases, with 12 bases remaining between them. Germline assignment: CDR1 SEHNR and CDR2 FQNEAQ (reference sequence). The CDR3 region has the DNA TGTGCCAGCAGCCCCACTTTGGGGGGGGCCAACGTCCTGACTTTC. Translation: CASSPTLGGANVLTF.

This clonotype appeared many times. This rearrangement joins TRBV5-1 to TRBJ2-6; the D gene is possibly TRBD1 (6 bases). The CDR3 totals 16 residues. Between the trimmed V and J ends, which lost 4 bases and 2 bases, there was a span of 13 bases. The germline CDR1 and CDR2 sequences are SGHRS and YFSETQ. The CDR3 sequence: CASSPQGTAGANVLTF. CDR3 bases: TGCGCCAGCAGCCCACAGGGAACGGCTGGGGCCAACGTCCTGACTTTC.

This clonotype appeared a few times. The gene calls are TRBV28 and TRBJ1-2; D gene uncertain. This CDR3 contains 10 residues. Trimming left V 6 bases short and J 7 bases short, with 6 bases between. The germline V gene encodes CDR1 MDHEN and CDR2 SYDVKM. CDR3 sequence (DNA): TGTGCCAGCAGCTCCCTTGGCTACACCTTC. Encoded protein: CASSSLGYTF.

This clonotype was counted only a few times. The rearrangement links TRBV7-9 to TRBJ2-5; 8 bases map to TRBD1. V gave up 3 bases and J gave up 4 bases; unmatched junction bases: 4. The CDR3 covers 14 residues. Germline V gene sequence: CDR1 SEHNR, CDR2 FQNEAQ (reference sequence). The CDR3 DNA follows: TGTGCCAGCAGCTTGGACAGGGACGTAGAGACCCAGTACTTC. Protein product: CASSLDRDVETQYF.

The sample holds many counts of this clonotype. This chain uses TRBV5-1 with TRBJ2-6, with a weak D call TRBD1 (5 bases). Trimming removed 3 bases from V and 0 bases from J, with 13 bases in between. Per germline, CDR1 SGHRS and CDR2 YFSETQ. The CDR3 spans 17 residues. The CDR3 loop is CASSSGHIASGANVLTF. CDR3 nucleotide sequence: TGCGCCAGCAGCTCAGGACACATTGCCTCTGGGGCCAACGTCCTGACTTTC.

The chain links TRBV7-2 to TRBJ2-5; TRBD2 matches 10 bases. This CDR3 has 15 amino acids. The junction had 8 bases not matched to a gene; V was cut back by 5 bases and J by 5 bases. Germline CDR1 and CDR2: SGHTA and FQGNSA. The CDR3 region has the DNA TGTGCCAGCAGCCTAGACACTAGCGGGACTGAGACCCAGTACTTC. It specifies CASSLDTSGTETQYF.

The chain is built from TRBV20-1 and TRBJ2-5; D unclear. This CDR3 spans 12 amino acids. Germline V gene sequence: CDR1 DFQATT, CDR2 SNEGSKA (reference sequence). The V and J ends lost 0 bases and 2 bases respectively, with 4 bases between them. The CDR3 sequence is CSARDGQETQYF. In DNA form, the CDR3 reads TGCAGTGCTAGAGACGGGCAAGAGACCCAGTACTTC.

This clonotype was seen more than once but under ten times. The chain links TRBV12-3 or TRBV12-4 to TRBJ1-2; D possibly corresponds to TRBD1 (5 bases). V lost 1 base, J lost 4 bases, and 7 bases lay in between. CDR3 size: 13 residues. CDR3 DNA sequence: TGTGCCAGCAGTTTAGAGACAGCCTATGGCTACACCTTC. Protein: CASSLETAYGYTF.

The V gene is TRBV2, the J gene TRBJ2-1, with TRBD1 matching 10 bases. There are 15 residues in the CDR3. With 6 bases clipped from V and 6 bases from J, the junction kept 8 bases outside the gene matches. CDR1 SNHLY and CDR2 FYNNEI come from the germline V gene. DNA for the CDR3: TGTGCCAGCAGAGCCGGGACAGGGGCCTCCAATGAGCAGTTCTTC. Protein product: CASRAGTGASNEQFF.

This chain uses TRBV5-1 with TRBJ1-3; 8 bases align to TRBD1. The germline CDR1 and CDR2 sequences are SGHRS and YFSETQ. The V gene end was trimmed by 3 bases and the J gene end by 4 bases; junction bases not matched to a gene: 3. CDR3 length equals 14 residues. CDR3 nucleotides: TGCGCCAGCAGCTCCGGACAGGGAGGAAACACCATATATTTT. Amino acids: CASSSGQGGNTIYF.

This clonotype turned up a few times. The rearrangement links TRBV29-1 to TRBJ1-2; a possible D gene is TRBD1 (5 bases). CDR3 length: 14 amino acids. Germline lookup yields CDR1 SQVTM and CDR2 ANQGSEA. Trimming took off 7 bases at V and 4 bases at J, with 19 bases between the two ends. The CDR3 sequence: CSDTVPGGSYGYTF. Here the CDR3 DNA reads TGCAGCGACACTGTACCGGGGGGTAGCTATGGCTACACCTTC.

The chain uses TRBV6-5 and TRBJ1-1, with D unclear. Germline-derived CDR1 and CDR2 are MNHEY and SVGAGI. The CDR3 length is 15 residues. V lost 1 base to trimming and J lost 0 bases, with 9 bases between them. CDR3: CASSYFGIMNTEAFF. Written as DNA, the CDR3 is TGTGCCAGCAGTTACTTCGGGATAATGAACACTGAAGCTTTCTTT.

This clonotype occurred a few times. The CDR3 spells CASSLGDGRTLCEQYF. In DNA, the CDR3 is TGTGCCAGCAGCTTAGGGGATGGGCGAACCCTATGCGAGCAGTACTTC. This sequence joins TRBV11-2 and TRBJ2-7; D remains unclear. V shed 1 base and J shed 6 bases, with 19 bases lying between them. CDR3 length: 16 residues. The V gene's germline CDR1 is SGHAT and CDR2 FQNNGV.